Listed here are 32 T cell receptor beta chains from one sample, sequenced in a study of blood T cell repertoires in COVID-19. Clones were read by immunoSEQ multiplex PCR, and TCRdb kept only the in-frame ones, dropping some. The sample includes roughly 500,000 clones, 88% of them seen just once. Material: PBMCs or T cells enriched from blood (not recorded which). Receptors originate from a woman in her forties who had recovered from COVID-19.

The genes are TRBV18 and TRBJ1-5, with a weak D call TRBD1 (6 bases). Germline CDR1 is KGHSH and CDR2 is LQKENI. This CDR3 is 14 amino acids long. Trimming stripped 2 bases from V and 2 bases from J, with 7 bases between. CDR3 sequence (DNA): TGTGCCAGCTCACCAAACAGGGGCAATCAGCCCCAGCATTTT. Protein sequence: CASSPNRGNQPQHF.

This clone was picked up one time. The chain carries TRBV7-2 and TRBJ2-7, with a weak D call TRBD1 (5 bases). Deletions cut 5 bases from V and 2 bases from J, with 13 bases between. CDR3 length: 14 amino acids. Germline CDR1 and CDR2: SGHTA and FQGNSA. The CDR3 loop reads CASSPDTYAYEQYF. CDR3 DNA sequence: TGTGCCAGCAGCCCGGACACCTACGCCTACGAGCAGTACTTC.

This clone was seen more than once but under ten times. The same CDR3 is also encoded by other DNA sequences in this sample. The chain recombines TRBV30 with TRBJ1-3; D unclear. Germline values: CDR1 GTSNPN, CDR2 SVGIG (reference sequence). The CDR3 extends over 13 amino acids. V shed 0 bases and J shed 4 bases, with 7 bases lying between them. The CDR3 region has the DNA TGTGCCTGGAGTGTCCTATCAGGAAACACCATATATTTT. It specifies CAWSVLSGNTIYF.

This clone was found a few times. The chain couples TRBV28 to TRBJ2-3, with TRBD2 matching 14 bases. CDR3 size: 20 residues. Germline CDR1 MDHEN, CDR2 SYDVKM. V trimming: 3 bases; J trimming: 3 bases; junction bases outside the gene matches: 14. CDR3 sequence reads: CASSFRSGLAGEFGTDTQYF. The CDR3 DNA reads TGTGCCAGCAGTTTCCGCTCGGGACTAGCGGGAGAATTTGGGACAGATACGCAGTATTTT. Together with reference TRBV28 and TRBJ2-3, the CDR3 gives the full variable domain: DVKVTQSSRYLVKRTGEKVFLECVQDMDHENMFWYRQDPGLGLRLIYFSYDVKMKEKGDIPEGYSVSREKKERFSLILESASTNQTSMYLCASSFRSGLAGEFGTDTQYFGPGTRLTVL.

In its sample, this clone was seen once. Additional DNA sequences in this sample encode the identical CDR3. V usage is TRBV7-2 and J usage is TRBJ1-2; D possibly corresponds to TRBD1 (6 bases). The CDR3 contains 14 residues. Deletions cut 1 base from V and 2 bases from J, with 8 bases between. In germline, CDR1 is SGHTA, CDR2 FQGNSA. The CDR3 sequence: CASSLDRGNYGYTF. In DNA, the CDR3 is TGTGCCAGCAGCTTAGATAGGGGGAACTATGGCTACACCTTC.

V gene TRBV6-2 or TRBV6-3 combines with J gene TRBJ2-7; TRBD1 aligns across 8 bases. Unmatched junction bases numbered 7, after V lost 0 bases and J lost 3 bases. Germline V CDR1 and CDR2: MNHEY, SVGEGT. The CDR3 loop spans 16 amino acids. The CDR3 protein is CASSYSRGRGNYEQYF. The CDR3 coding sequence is TGTGCCAGCAGTTACTCCAGGGGGCGAGGAAACTACGAGCAGTACTTC.

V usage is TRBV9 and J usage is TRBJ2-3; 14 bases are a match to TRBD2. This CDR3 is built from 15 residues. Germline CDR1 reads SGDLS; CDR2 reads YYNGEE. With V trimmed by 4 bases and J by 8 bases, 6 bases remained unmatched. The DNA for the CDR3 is TGTGCCAGCAGCCCGGGACTAGCGGGAGCGGGTACGCAGTATTTT. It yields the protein CASSPGLAGAGTQYF. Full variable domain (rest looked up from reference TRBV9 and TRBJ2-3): DSGVTQTPKHLITATGQRVTLRCSPRSGDLSVYWYQQSLDQGLQFLIQYYNGEERAKGNILERFSAQQFPDLHSELNLSSLELGDSALYFCASSPGLAGAGTQYFGPGTRLTVL.

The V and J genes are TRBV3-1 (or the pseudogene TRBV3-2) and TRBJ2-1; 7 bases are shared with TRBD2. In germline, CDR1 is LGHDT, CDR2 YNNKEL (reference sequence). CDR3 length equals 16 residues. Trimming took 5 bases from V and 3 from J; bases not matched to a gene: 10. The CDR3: CASSDPGGGLYNEQFF. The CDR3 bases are TGTGCCAGCAGCGACCCGGGGGGTGGGCTCTACAATGAGCAGTTCTTC.

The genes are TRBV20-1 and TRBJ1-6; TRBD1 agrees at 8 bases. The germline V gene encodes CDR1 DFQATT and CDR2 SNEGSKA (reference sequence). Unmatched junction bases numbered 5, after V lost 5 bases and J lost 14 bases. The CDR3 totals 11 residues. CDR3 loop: CSAPYRGSLHF. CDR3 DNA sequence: TGCAGTGCTCCCTACAGGGGGTCCCTCCACTTT.

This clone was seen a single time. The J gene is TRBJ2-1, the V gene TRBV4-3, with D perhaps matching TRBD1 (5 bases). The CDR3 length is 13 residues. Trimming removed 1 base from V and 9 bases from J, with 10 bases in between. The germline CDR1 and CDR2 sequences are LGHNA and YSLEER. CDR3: CASSQGPRGEQFF. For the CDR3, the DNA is TGCGCCAGCAGCCAAGGACCTAGGGGTGAGCAGTTCTTC.

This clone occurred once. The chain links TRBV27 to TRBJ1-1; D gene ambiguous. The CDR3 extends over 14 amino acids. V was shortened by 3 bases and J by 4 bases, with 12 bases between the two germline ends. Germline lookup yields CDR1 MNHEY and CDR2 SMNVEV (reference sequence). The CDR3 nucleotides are TGTGCCAGCAGTTTCAAGGCTCCGGGCACTGAAGCTTTCTTT. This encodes CASSFKAPGTEAFF.

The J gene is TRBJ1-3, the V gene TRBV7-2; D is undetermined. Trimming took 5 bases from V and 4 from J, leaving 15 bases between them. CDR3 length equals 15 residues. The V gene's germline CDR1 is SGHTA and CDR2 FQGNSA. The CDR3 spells CASSLWAGGGNTIYF. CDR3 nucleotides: TGTGCCAGCAGCCTTTGGGCAGGAGGAGGAAACACCATATATTTT.

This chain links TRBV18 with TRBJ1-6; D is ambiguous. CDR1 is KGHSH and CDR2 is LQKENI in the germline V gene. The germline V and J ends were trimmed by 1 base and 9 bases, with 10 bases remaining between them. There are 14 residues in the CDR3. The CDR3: CASSPQTAGSPLHF. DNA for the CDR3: TGTGCCAGCTCACCACAAACAGCTGGTTCACCCCTCCACTTT.

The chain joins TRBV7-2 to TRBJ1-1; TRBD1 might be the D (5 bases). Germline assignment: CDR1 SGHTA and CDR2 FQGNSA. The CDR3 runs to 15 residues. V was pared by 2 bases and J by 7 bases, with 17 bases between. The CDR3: CASSLPSGGRVEAFF. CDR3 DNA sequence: TGTGCCAGCAGCTTACCCTCGGGGGGACGAGTTGAAGCTTTCTTT. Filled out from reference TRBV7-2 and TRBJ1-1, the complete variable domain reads GAGVSQSPSNKVTEKGKDVELRCDPISGHTALYWYRQSLGQGLEFLIYFQGNSAPDKSGLPSDRFSAERTGGSVSTLTIQRTQQEDSAVYLCASSLPSGGRVEAFFGQGTRLTVV.

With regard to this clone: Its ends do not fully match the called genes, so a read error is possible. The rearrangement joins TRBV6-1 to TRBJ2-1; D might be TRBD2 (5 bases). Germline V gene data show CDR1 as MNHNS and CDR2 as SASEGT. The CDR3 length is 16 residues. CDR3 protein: CASREVGRGSYNEQFF. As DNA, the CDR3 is TGTGCCAGCAGGGAAGTTGGCCGCGGGTCCTACAATGAGCAGTTCTTC.

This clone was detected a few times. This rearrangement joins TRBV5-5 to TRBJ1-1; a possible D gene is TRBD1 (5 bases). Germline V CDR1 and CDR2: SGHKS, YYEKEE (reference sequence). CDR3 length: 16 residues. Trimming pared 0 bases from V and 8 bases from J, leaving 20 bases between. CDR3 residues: CASSLEGRGQVIEAFF. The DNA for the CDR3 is TGTGCCAGCAGCTTGGAGGGGCGGGGTCAGGTGATAGAAGCTTTCTTT.

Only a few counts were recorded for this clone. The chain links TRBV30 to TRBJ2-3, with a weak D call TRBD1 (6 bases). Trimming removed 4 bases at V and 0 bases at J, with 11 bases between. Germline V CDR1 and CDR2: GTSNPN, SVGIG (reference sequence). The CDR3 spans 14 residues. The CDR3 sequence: CAWTSGVSTDTQYF. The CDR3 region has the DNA TGTGCCTGGACGTCAGGGGTTAGCACAGATACGCAGTATTTT. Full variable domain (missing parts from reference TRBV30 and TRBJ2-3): SQTIHQWPATLVQPVGSPLSLECTVEGTSNPNLYWYRQAAGRGLQLLFYSVGIGQISSEVPQNLSASRPQDRQFILSSKKLLLSDSGFYLCAWTSGVSTDTQYFGPGTRLTVL.

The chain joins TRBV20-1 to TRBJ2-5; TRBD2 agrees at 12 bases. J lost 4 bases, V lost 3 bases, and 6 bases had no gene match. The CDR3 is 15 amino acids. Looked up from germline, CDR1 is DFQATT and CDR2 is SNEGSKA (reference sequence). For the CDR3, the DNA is TGCAGTGCTAGTAGACTAGCGGGAGCAGGAGAGACCCAGTACTTC. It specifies CSASRLAGAGETQYF.

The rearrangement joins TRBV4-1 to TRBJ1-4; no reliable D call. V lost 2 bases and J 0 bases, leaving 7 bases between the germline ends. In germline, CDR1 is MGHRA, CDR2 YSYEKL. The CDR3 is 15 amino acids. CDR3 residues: CASSQWSATNEKLFF. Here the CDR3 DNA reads TGCGCCAGCAGCCAATGGAGTGCAACTAATGAAAAACTGTTTTTT.

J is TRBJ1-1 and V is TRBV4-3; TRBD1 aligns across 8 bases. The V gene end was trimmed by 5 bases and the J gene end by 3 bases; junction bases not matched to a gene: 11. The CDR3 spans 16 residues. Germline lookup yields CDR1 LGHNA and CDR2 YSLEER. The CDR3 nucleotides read TGCGCCAGCAGCGAAGGAGTGGACAGGGATGACACTGAAGCTTTCTTT. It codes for CASSEGVDRDDTEAFF.

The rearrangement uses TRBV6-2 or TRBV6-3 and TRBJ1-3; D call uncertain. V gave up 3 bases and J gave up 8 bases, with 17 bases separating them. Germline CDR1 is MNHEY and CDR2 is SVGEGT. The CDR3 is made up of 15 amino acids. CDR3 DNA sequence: TGTGCCAGCAGTTATTCAGGATCATCGGTAGACACCATATATTTT. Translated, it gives CASSYSGSSVDTIYF.

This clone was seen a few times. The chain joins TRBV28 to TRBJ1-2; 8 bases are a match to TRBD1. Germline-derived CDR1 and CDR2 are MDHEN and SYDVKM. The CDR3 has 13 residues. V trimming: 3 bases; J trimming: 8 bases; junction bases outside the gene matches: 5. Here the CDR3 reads CASSLAGGQGYTF. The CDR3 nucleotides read TGTGCCAGCAGTTTGGCAGGGGGCCAGGGCTACACCTTC.

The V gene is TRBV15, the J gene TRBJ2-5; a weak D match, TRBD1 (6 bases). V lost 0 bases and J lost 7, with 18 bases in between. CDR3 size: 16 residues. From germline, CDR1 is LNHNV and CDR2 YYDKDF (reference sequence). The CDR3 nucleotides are TGTGCCACCAGCAGAGATAGGGACACCCAGTGGGGGACCCAGTACTTC. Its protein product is CATSRDRDTQWGTQYF.

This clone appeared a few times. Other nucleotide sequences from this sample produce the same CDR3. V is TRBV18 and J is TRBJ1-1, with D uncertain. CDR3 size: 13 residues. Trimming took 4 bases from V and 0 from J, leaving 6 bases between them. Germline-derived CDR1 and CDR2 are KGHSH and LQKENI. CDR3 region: CASSLGMNTEAFF. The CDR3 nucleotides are TGTGCCAGCTCACTCGGTATGAACACTGAAGCTTTCTTT. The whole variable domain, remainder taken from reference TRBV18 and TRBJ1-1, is NAGVMQNPRHLVRRRGQEARLRCSPMKGHSHVYWYRQLPEEGLKFMVYLQKENIIDESGMPKERFSAEFPKEGPSILRIQQVVRGDSAAYFCASSLGMNTEAFFGQGTRLTVV.

As DNA, the CDR3 is TGTGCCAGCAGCTCTACAGGGGCCTCTGGAAACACCATATATTTT. Protein product: CASSSTGASGNTIYF. The chain links TRBV7-9 to TRBJ1-3; 7 bases line up with TRBD1. The CDR3 runs to 15 residues. Trimming took 4 bases from V and 0 from J; bases not matched to a gene: 3. The germline CDR1 and CDR2 sequences are SEHNR and FQNEAQ (reference sequence).

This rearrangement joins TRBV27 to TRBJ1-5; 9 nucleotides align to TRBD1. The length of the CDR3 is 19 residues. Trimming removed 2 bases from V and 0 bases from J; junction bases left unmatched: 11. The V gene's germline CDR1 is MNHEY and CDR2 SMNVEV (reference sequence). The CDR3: CASSLVRNPGQGSNQPQHF. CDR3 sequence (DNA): TGTGCCAGCAGTTTAGTGAGAAATCCGGGACAGGGTAGCAATCAGCCCCAGCATTTT.

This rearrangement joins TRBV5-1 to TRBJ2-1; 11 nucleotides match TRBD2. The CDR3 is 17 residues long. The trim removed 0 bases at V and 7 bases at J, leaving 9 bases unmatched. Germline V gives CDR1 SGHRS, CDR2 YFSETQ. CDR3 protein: CASSLELAGGPGNEQFF. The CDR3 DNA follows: TGCGCCAGCAGCTTGGAATTAGCGGGAGGGCCGGGGAATGAGCAGTTCTTC. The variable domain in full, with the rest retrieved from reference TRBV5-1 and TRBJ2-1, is KAGVTQTPRYLIKTRGQQVTLSCSPISGHRSVSWYQQTPGQGLQFLFEYFSETQRNKGNFPGRFSGRQFSNSRSEMNVSTLELGDSALYLCASSLELAGGPGNEQFFGPGTRLTVL.

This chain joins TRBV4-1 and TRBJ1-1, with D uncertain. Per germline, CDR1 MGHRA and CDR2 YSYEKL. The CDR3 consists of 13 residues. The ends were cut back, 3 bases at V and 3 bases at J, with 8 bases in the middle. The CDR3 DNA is TGCGCCAGCAGCCAGACCGGAGACACTGAAGCTTTCTTT. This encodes CASSQTGDTEAFF.

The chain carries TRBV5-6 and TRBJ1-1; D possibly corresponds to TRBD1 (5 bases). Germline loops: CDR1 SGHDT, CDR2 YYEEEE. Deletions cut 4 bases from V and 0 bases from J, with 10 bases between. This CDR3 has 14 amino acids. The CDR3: CASSRQSMNTEAFF. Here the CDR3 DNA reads TGTGCCAGCAGCAGACAGAGCATGAACACTGAAGCTTTCTTT.

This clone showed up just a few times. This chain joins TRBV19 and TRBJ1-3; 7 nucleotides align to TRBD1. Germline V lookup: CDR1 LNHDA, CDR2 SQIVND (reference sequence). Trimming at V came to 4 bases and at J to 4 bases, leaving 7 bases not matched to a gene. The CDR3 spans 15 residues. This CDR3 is CASSTGQFRGNTIYF. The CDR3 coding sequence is TGTGCCAGTAGTACGGGACAGTTTCGAGGAAACACCATATATTTT. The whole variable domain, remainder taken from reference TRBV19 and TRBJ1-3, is DGGITQSPKYLFRKEGQNVTLSCEQNLNHDAMYWYRQDPGQGLRLIYYSQIVNDFQKGDIAEGYSVSREKKESFPLTVTSAQKNPTAFYLCASSTGQFRGNTIYFGEGSWLTVV.

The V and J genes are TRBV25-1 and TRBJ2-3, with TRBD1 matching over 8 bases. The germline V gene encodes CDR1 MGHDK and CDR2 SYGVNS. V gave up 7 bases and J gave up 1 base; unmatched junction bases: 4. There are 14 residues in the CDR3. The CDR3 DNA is TGTGCCAGCACCCCACAGGGGGGCACAGATACGCAGTATTTT. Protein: CASTPQGGTDTQYF.

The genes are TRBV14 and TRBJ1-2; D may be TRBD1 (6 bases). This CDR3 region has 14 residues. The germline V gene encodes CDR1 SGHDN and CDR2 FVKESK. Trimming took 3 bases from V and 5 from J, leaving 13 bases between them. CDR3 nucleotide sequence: TGTGCCAGCAGCCACCTTCAGGGGCCATATGGCTACACCTTC. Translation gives CASSHLQGPYGYTF.